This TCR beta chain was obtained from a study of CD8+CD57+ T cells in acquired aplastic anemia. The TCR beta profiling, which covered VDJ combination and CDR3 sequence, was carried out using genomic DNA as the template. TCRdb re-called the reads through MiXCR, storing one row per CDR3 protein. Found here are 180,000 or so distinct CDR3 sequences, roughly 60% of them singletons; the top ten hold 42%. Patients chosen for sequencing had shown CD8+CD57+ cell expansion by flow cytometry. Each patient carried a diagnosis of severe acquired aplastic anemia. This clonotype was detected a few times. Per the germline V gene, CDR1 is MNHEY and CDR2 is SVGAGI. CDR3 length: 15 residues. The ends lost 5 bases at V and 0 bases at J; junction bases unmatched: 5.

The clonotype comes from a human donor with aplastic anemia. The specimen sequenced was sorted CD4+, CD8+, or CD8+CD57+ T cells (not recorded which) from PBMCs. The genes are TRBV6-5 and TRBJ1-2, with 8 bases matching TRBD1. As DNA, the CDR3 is TGTGCCAGCAGTCCCCGGGACAGGACTAACTATGGCTACACCTTC. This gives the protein CASSPRDRTNYGYTF.